Listed below are T cell receptor beta chains from one sample, sequenced in a study of post-analysis software for immune sequencing data. MiXCR, applied by TCRdb to the PCR reads, yields one record per CDR3 protein. This sample has roughly 800,000 distinct CDR3 sequences, with roughly 58% found just once. The specimen was blood. These receptors all stem from a girl aged 10 to 17 with multiple sclerosis. Both conserved end residues are part of each CDR3. The order of the fields is V gene, J gene, clone size, D gene, CDR3 length, CDR3 protein, CDR3 DNA. A D gene is named only where the DNA matches it firmly. Part of the rows lack a size; the others show once, few, many or a class for expanded clones.

TRBV12-3/TRBV12-4	TRBJ2-7	few	-	15	CASSPPDGSSCEQYF	TGTGCCAGCAGTCCACCTGACGGGAGCTCCTGCGAGCAGTACTTC
TRBV9	TRBJ1-5	-	-	13	CASSVGGIQPQHF	TGTGCCAGCAGCGTAGGGGGAATCCAGCCCCAGCATTTT
TRBV6-1	TRBJ2-7	few	TRBD2	16	CASSPTSGRTPYEQYF	TGTGCCAGCAGCCCGACTAGCGGGAGGACCCCCTACGAGCAGTACTTC
TRBV7-2	TRBJ2-5	-	-	17	CASSLGLGRRYQETQYF	TGTGCCAGCAGCTTAGGCTTAGGCAGGAGGTACCAAGAGACCCAGTACTTC
TRBV5-6	TRBJ2-3	-	-	15	CASSLLGRVTDTQYF	TGTGCCAGCAGCCTTTTGGGTCGGGTGACAGATACGCAGTATTTT
TRBV7-2	TRBJ2-7	few	TRBD2	16	CASSSRTSGDRYEQYF	TGTGCCAGCAGCTCCCGGACTAGCGGGGACCGCTACGAGCAGTACTTC
TRBV15	TRBJ1-2	-	-	15	CATSRDQGPNYGYTF	TGTGCCACCAGCAGAGATCAGGGGCCTAACTATGGCTACACCTTC
TRBV27	TRBJ2-1	-	TRBD2	16	CASSLSSRGVSGEQFF	TGTGCCAGCAGTTTATCCTCCCGGGGGGTGTCTGGTGAGCAGTTCTTC
TRBV7-9	TRBJ2-5	few	-	14	CASSFLLDRKEQYF	TGTGCCAGCAGCTTCCTTTTGGACCGGAAGGAGCAGTACTTC
TRBV10-3	TRBJ2-1	-	TRBD1	15	CAISESNRGYNEQFF	TGTGCCATCAGTGAGTCGAACAGGGGGTACAATGAGCAGTTCTTC
TRBV29-1	TRBJ2-1	-	TRBD1	13	CSISGQRLNEQVF	TGCAGTATATCGGGACAGCGCCTCAATGAGCAGGTCTTC
TRBV10-3	TRBJ2-1	few	TRBD1	16	CAISESTGVSYNEQFF	TGTGCCATCAGTGAGTCGACAGGGGTCTCCTACAATGAGCAGTTCTTC
TRBV2	TRBJ2-1	-	-	15	CASSPGPERGNEQFF	TGTGCCAGCAGTCCCGGGCCGGAGAGGGGCAATGAGCAGTTCTTC
TRBV20-1	TRBJ1-5	-	TRBD1	14	CSAGDRGRGQPQHF	TGCAGTGCTGGGGACAGGGGGCGAGGTCAGCCCCAGCATTTT
TRBV5-1	TRBJ1-4	-	TRBD1	16	CASSLTGGPGREKLFF	TGCGCCAGCAGTCTGACAGGGGGCCCTGGACGGGAAAAACTGTTTTTT
TRBV6-5	TRBJ2-7	-	-	16	CASSHRAVQPSYEQYF	TGCGCCAGCAGTCACCGGGCCGTGCAGCCCTCCTACGAGCAGTACTTC
TRBV3-1	TRBJ2-7	few	TRBD2	16	CASSQVAGGAIYEQYF	TGTGCCAGCAGCCAAGTTGCCGGGGGGGCAATCTACGAGCAGTACTTC
TRBV20-1	TRBJ2-7	-	-	14	CSASLLAGAYEQYF	TGCAGTGCTAGTCTCTTGGCAGGGGCCTACGAGCAGTACTTC
TRBV7-6	TRBJ2-5	few	-	13	CASTEQGWETQYF	TGTGCCAGCACCGAACAGGGTTGGGAGACCCAGTACTTC
TRBV28	TRBJ1-2	-	-	15	CASSSRPGRPGGYTF	TGTGCCAGCAGTTCAAGGCCGGGACGGCCAGGAGGCTACACCTTC
TRBV29-1	TRBJ2-7	-	TRBD2	15	CSVQTSGKGSYEQYF	TGCAGCGTGCAGACTAGCGGGAAGGGCTCCTACGAGCAGTACTTC